This T cell receptor (beta chain) is drawn from a study of blood T cell repertoires in COVID-19. In the study overall: Samples of COVID-19 (acute and convalescent) were obtained from the United States, Italy and Spain.

This clone was found once. In the original analysis: The authors estimated nucleated cell counts from reference gene primer amplification. TCRdb's copy holds only in-frame clones and misses some; the assay was immunoSEQ multiplex PCR. D and trimming were read from the DNA, whereas the V and J calls and clone size are those reported in that table. The sample lists under 150,000 clones, roughly 86% occurring once. The sequenced material came from peripheral blood. The sequence was collected from a human donor in a cohort sampled during active COVID-19.

The chain's CDR3 is CTSSPGSSGGPKALAKNIQYF. As DNA, the CDR3 is TGCACCAGCAGCCCCGGTTCTAGCGGGGGCCCCAAAGCCTTAGCCAAAAACATTCAGTACTTC. This chain links TRBV1 with TRBJ2-4; the table gives TRBD2 as D, unverified against the DNA. TRBV1 is marked as a pseudogene. This CDR3 comprises 21 residues.